One and the same sample provided the 15 T cell receptor beta chains below, sequenced in a study of OX40 agonist ivuxolimab in advanced cancers. The library was produced with the immunoSEQ multiplex PCR assay. TCRdb mirrors the immuneACCESS table, restricted to in-frame sequences. Some clones are absent from its copies; in checked studies, under half trace to an unresolved V gene, and the reason for the others is unknown. Recorded for this sample are 55,000 to 70,000 clones; more than 65% of them occurred a single time. The top ten clones comprise roughly 2.6% of the sample. Sequences were derived from CD4+ or CD8+ T cells sorted from blood, sampled in a trial of the OX40 agonist ivuxolimab. The receptors originated from an adult with an advanced solid tumor such as melanoma, head and neck, liver or kidney cancer.

V and J are TRBV6-1 and TRBJ1-1; 7 bases are a match to TRBD1. CDR1 and CDR2 (germline): MNHNS, SASEGT. The CDR3 runs to 18 residues. V shed 0 bases, J shed 0 bases, and the junction held 10 bases outside the gene matches. The DNA of the CDR3 is TGTGCCAGCAGTGAAGCTCGGACAGGTAAAGGAATGAACACTGAAGCTTTCTTT. Protein: CASSEARTGKGMNTEAFF.

This clone was seen more than once but under ten times. The V and J genes are TRBV6-1 and TRBJ2-7, with D possibly matching TRBD1 (6 bases). This CDR3 is 13 amino acids long. Per the germline V gene, CDR1 is MNHNS and CDR2 is SASEGT. Between the trimmed V and J ends, which lost 2 bases and 7 bases, there was a span of 12 bases. This CDR3 is CASSEIGQGEQYF. CDR3 DNA: TGTGCCAGCAGTGAAATCGGTCAGGGGGAGCAGTACTTC.

CDR3 loop: CASSSRRTGEETQYF. CDR3 nucleotide sequence: TGTGCCAGCAGCTCAAGGAGGACGGGGGAAGAGACCCAGTACTTC. The chain couples TRBV7-2 to TRBJ2-5; the D gene is possibly TRBD2 (6 bases). CDR3 length equals 15 residues. Germline V gene sequence: CDR1 SGHTA, CDR2 FQGNSA. V was shortened by 4 bases and J by 3 bases, with 15 bases between the two germline ends.

V usage is TRBV5-4 and J usage is TRBJ1-2; TRBD1 aligns across 11 bases. The CDR3 is 14 residues long. The J segment lost 7 bases and the V segment lost 4 bases, leaving 6 bases of the junction unmatched. Germline CDR1 SGHNT, CDR2 YYREEE (reference sequence). CDR3 DNA: TGTGCCAGCAGCCCCGGACAGGGGGCGTTTGGCTACACCTTC. Amino acids: CASSPGQGAFGYTF.

A few counts support this clone. The chain couples TRBV10-3 to TRBJ1-2; D is possibly TRBD1 (6 bases). Germline V gene sequence: CDR1 ENHRY, CDR2 SYGVKD. The CDR3 spans 12 residues. Trimming removed 11 bases from V and 3 bases from J, with 13 bases in between. CDR3 nucleotides: TGTGCCTCCCGACAGGATTACTATGGCTACACCTTC. Its translation is CASRQDYYGYTF.

This chain links TRBV4-1 with TRBJ2-1, with D perhaps matching TRBD2 (5 bases). CDR1 is MGHRA, CDR2 YSYEKL, per germline. The CDR3 spans 17 residues. The germline V and J ends were trimmed by 4 bases and 2 bases, with 18 bases remaining between them. CDR3 residues: CASSPQREAAAYNEQFF. The CDR3 nucleotides are TGCGCCAGCAGCCCCCAAAGGGAAGCGGCTGCCTACAATGAGCAGTTCTTC.

This clone was seen more than once but under ten times. The V gene is TRBV5-6, the J gene TRBJ1-3; maybe TRBD1 (5 bases). The CDR3 is 14 amino acids. Germline CDR1 SGHDT, CDR2 YYEEEE. Trimming took off 4 bases at V and 8 bases at J, with 16 bases between the two ends. The CDR3 nucleotides read TGTGCCAGCAGCCCCCAAGGTGGGGCGGACACCATATATTTT. Amino acid sequence: CASSPQGGADTIYF.

This chain connects TRBV5-8 to TRBJ1-5; 10 bases are shared with TRBD1. This CDR3 contains 16 residues. J lost 7 bases, V lost 1 base, and 8 bases had no gene match. Germline CDR1 reads SGHTS; CDR2 reads YDEGEE. In DNA, the CDR3 is TGTGCCAGCAGCTTGTCACGACAGGGGGCCTGGCAGCCCCAGCATTTT. It is translated as CASSLSRQGAWQPQHF.

This chain links TRBV18 with TRBJ1-6; D not resolved. The CDR3 runs to 12 residues. Deletions cut 5 bases from V and 5 bases from J, with 4 bases between. The V gene's germline CDR1 is KGHSH and CDR2 LQKENI. The CDR3 DNA follows: TGTGCCAGCTCATCCAATAATTCACCCCTCCACTTT. It yields the protein CASSSNNSPLHF.

This sequence joins TRBV18 and TRBJ1-5; 12 nucleotides line up with TRBD1. From germline, CDR1 is KGHSH and CDR2 LQKENI. This CDR3 has 15 residues. V gave up 5 bases and J gave up 6 bases; unmatched junction bases: 5. CDR3 sequence (DNA): TGTGCCAGCTCAGGGACAGGGGGCGTTGGTCAGCCCCAGCATTTT. Amino acids: CASSGTGGVGQPQHF.

The chain couples TRBV5-6 to TRBJ2-3, with 8 bases identical to TRBD2. The ends lost 6 bases at V and 1 base at J; junction bases unmatched: 7. The CDR3 length is 15 residues. The germline CDR1 and CDR2 sequences are SGHDT and YYEEEE. CDR3 sequence: CASTFVTSGTDTQYF. DNA for the CDR3: TGTGCCAGCACCTTCGTGACTAGCGGCACAGATACGCAGTATTTT.

This clone was seen many times. This chain connects TRBV5-1 to TRBJ2-7; TRBD1 matches 7 bases. This CDR3 has 15 amino acids. Germline-derived CDR1 and CDR2 are SGHRS and YFSETQ. V lost 4 bases to trimming and J lost 0 bases; unmatched junction nucleotides: 7. The CDR3 sequence: CASSTGTGASYEQYF. The DNA for the CDR3 is TGCGCCAGCAGCACTGGAACAGGGGCCTCCTACGAGCAGTACTTC.

The chain has TRBV5-5 and TRBJ2-2, with D perhaps matching TRBD1 (5 bases). Germline CDR1 SGHKS, CDR2 YYEKEE (reference sequence). V was clipped by 0 bases and J by 1 base, with 10 bases between them. The CDR3 length is 16 residues. The CDR3 sequence: CASSLETGQNTGELFF. In DNA, the CDR3 is TGTGCCAGCAGCTTGGAAACAGGCCAGAACACCGGGGAGCTGTTTTTT.

The chain combines TRBV18 with TRBJ1-5; 8 positions agree with TRBD1. The CDR3 is 15 amino acids. Germline V lookup: CDR1 KGHSH, CDR2 LQKENI. The J segment lost 5 bases and the V segment lost 2 bases, leaving 5 bases of the junction unmatched. CDR3 sequence (DNA): TGTGCCAGCTCACCAATATCAGGGGGCGATCAGCCCCAGCATTTT. Its protein is CASSPISGGDQPQHF.

The V call is TRBV5-4, the J call TRBJ1-1; 10 bases align to TRBD1. V shed 4 bases, J shed 3 bases, and the junction held 6 bases outside the gene matches. The germline V gene encodes CDR1 SGHNT and CDR2 YYREEE (reference sequence). There are 15 residues in the CDR3. The CDR3, as DNA: TGTGCCAGCAGCAGGGGACAGGGGCTCGACACTGAAGCTTTCTTT. It encodes CASSRGQGLDTEAFF.